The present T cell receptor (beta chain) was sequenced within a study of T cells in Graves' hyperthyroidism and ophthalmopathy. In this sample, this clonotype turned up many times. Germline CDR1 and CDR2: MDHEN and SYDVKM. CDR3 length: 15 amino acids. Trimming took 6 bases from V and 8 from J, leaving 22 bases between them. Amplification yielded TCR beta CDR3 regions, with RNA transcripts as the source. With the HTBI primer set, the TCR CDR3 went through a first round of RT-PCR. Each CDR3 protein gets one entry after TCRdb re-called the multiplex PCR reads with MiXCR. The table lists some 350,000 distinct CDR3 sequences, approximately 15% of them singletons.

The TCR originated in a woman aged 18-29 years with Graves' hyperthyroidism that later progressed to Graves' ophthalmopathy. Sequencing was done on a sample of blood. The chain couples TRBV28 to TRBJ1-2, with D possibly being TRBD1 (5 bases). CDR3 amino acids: CASSQPQFRARGYTF. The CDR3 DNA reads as TGTGCCAGCAGCCAACCACAATTCAGGGCGCGGGGCTACACCTTC.